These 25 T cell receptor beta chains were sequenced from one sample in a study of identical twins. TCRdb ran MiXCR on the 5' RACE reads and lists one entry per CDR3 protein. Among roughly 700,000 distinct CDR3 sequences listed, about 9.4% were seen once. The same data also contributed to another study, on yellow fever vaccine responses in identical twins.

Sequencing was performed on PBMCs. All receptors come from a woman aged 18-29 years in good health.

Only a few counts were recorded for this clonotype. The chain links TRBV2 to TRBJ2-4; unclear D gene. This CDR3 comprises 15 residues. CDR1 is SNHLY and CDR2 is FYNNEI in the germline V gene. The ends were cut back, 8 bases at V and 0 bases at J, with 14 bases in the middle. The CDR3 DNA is TGTGCCAGCCCCGGGCCTCTAGGAGCCAAAAACATTCAGTACTTC. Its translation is CASPGPLGAKNIQYF.

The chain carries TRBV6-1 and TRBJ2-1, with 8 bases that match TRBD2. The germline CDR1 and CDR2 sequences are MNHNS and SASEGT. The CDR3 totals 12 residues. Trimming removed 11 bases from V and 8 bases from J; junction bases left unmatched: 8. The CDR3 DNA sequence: TGTGCCGTCCGGGAGGGCCAATATGAGCAGTTCTTC. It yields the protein CAVREGQYEQFF.

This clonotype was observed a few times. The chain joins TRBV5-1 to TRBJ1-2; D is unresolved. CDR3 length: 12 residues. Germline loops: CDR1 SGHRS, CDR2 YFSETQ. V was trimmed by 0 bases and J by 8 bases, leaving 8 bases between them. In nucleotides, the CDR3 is TGCGCCAGCAGCTTGGCCGTCGGAGGCTACACCTTC. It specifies CASSLAVGGYTF.

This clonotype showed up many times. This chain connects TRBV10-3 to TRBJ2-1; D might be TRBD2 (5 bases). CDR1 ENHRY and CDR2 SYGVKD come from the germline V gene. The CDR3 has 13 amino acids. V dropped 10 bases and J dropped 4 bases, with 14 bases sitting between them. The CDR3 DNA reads TGTGCCAGCACGGGGAACCCATACAATGAGCAGTTCTTC. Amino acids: CASTGNPYNEQFF.

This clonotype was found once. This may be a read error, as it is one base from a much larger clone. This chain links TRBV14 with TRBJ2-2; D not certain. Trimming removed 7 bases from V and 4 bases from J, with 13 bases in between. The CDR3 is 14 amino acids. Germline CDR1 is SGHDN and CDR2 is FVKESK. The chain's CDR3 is CASNYARATGELFF. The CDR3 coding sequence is TGTGCCAGCAACTACGCCCGGGCCACCGGGGAGCTGTTTTTT.

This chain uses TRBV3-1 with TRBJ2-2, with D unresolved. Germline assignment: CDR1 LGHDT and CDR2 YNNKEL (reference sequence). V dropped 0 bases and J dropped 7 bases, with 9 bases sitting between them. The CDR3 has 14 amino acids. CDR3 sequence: CASSQEGTDGELFF. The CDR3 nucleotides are TGTGCCAGCAGCCAAGAGGGTACAGACGGGGAGCTGTTTTTT.

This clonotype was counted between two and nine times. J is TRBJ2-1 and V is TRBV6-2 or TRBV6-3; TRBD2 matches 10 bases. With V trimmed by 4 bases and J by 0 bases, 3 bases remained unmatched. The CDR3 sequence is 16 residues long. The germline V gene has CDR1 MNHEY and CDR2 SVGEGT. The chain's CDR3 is CASSSGLARSYNEQFF. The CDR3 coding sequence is TGTGCCAGCAGTTCGGGACTAGCGCGCTCCTACAATGAGCAGTTCTTC.

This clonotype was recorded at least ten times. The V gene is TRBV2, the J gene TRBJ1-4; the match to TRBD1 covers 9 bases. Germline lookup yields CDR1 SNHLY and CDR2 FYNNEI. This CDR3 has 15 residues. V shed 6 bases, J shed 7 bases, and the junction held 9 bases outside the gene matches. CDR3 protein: CASSARQGGSEKLFF. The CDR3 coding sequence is TGTGCCAGCAGCGCCAGACAGGGGGGAAGTGAAAAACTGTTTTTT.

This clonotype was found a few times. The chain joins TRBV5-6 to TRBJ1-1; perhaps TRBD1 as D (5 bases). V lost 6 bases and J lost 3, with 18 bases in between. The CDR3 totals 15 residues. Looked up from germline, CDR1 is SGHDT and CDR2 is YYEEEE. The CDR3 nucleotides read TGTGCCAGCAAAGCGGCAGGGAGGATGGACACTGAAGCTTTCTTT. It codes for CASKAAGRMDTEAFF.

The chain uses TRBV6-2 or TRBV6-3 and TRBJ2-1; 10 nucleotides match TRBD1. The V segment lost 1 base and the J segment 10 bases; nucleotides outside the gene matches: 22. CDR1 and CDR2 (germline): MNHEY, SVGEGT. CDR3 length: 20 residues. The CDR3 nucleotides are TGTGCCAGCAGTTACTGTCTGGAACTTTTACCCGGGACAGGGGTCCCCGAGCAGTTCTTC. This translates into CASSYCLELLPGTGVPEQFF.

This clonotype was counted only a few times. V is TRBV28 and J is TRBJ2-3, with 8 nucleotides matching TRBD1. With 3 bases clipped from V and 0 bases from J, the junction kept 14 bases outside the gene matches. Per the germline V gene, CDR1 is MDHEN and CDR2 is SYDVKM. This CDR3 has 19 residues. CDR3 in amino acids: CASSFRRGLSPTSTDTQYF. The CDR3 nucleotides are TGTGCCAGCAGTTTCCGCAGGGGGCTAAGTCCAACCAGCACAGATACGCAGTATTTT.

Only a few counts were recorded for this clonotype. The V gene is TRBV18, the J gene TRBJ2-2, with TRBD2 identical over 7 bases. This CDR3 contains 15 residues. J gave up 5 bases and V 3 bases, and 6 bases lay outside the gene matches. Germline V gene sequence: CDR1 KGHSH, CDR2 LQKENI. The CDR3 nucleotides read TGTGCCAGCTCACCCTGGGAGGGGAAGACCGGGGAGCTGTTTTTT. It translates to CASSPWEGKTGELFF.

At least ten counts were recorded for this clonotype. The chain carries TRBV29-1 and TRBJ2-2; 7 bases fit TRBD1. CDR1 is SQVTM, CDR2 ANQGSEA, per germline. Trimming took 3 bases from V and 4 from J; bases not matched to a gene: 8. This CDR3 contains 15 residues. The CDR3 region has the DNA TGCAGCGTTGAGACAGGGTTTACGGGCACCGGGGAGCTGTTTTTT. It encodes CSVETGFTGTGELFF.

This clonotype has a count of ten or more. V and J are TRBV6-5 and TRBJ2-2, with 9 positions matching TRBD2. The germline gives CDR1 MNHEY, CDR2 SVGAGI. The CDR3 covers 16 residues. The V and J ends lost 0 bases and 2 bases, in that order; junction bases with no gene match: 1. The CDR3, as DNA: TGTGCCAGCAGTTACTCGACTAGCGGAAACACCGGGGAGCTGTTTTTT. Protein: CASSYSTSGNTGELFF.

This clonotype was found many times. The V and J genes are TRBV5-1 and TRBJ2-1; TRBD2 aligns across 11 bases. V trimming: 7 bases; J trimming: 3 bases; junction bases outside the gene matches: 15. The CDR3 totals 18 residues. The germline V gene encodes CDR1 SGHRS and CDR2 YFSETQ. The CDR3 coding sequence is TGCGCCAGCTATAGCGGGGGGGAAGCCTATGGAAGCTACAATGAGCAGTTCTTC. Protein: CASYSGGEAYGSYNEQFF.

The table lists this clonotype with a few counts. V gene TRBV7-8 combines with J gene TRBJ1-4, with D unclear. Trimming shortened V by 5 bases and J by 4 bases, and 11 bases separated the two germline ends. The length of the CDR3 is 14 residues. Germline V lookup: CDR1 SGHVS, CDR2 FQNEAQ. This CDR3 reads CASSLGWGNEKLFF. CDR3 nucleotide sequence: TGTGCCAGCAGCCTGGGGTGGGGTAATGAAAAACTGTTTTTT.

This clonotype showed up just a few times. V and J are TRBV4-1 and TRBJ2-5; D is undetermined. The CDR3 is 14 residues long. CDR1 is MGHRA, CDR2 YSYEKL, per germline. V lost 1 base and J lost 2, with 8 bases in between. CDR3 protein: CASSQVQGQETQYF. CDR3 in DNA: TGCGCCAGCAGCCAAGTGCAAGGTCAAGAGACCCAGTACTTC.

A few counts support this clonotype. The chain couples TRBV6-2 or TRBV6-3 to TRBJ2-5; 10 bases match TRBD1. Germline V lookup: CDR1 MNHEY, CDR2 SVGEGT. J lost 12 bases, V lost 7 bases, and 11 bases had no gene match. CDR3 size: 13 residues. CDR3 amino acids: CASKTGGRFKKYF. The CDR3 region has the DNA TGTGCCAGCAAGACAGGGGGCCGCTTTAAGAAGTACTTC.

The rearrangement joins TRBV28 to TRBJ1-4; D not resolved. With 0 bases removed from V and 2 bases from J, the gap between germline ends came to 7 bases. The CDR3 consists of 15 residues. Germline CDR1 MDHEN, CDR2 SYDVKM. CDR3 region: CASSLWPTTNEKLFF. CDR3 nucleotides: TGTGCCAGCAGTTTATGGCCCACCACTAATGAAAAACTGTTTTTT.

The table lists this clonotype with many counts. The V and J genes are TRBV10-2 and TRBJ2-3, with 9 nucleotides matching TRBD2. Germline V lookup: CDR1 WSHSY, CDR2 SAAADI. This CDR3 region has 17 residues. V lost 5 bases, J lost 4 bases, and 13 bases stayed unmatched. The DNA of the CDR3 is TGCGCCAGCAGTTCACTTAAGCTAGCGGGATCTGCAGATACGCAGTATTTT. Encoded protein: CASSSLKLAGSADTQYF.

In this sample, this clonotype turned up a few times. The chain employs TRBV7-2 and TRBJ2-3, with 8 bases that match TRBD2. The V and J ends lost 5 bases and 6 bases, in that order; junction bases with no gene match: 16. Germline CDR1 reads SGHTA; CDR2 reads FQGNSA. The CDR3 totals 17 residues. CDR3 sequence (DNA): TGTGCCAGCAGCAACAATATAGCGGGGCGACCTAGGGATACGCAGTATTTT. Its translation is CASSNNIAGRPRDTQYF.

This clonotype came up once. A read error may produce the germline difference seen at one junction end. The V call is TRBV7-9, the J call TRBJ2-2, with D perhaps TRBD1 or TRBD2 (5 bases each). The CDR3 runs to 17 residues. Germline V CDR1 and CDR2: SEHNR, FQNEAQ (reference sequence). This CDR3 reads CASSFLPGRTNAGELFF. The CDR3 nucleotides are TGTGCCAGCAGCTTTCTACCGGGACGGACGAACGCCGGGGAGCTGTTTTTT. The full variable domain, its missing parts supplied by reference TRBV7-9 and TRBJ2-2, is DTGVSQNPRHKITKRGQNVTFRCDPISEHNRLYWYRQTLGQGPEFLTYFQNEAQLEKSRLLSDRFSAERPKGSFSTLEIQRTEQGDSAMYLCASSFLPGRTNAGELFFGEGSRLTVL.

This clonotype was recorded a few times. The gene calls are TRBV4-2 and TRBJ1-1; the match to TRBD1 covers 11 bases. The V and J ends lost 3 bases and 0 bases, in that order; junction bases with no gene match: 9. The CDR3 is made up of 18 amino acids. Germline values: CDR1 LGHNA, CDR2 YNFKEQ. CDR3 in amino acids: CASSHPPGQGVVNTEAFF. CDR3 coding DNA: TGTGCCAGCAGCCACCCCCCGGGACAGGGGGTGGTGAACACTGAAGCTTTCTTT.

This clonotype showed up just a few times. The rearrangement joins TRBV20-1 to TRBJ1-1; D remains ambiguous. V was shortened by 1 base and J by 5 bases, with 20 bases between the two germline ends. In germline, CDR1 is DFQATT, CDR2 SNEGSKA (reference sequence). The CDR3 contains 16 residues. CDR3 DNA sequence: TGCAGTGCTAGAGCCCCTGTTGAGTCCAGAAGGACTGAAGCTTTCTTT. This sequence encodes CSARAPVESRRTEAFF.

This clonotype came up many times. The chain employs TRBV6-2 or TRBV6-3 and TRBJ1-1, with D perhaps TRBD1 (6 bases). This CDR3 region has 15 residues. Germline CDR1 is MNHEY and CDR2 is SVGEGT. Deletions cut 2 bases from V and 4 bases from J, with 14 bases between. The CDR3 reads CASSYLGTTATEAFF. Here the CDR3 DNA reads TGTGCCAGCAGTTACCTCGGGACAACCGCCACTGAAGCTTTCTTT.